The sequence of this T cell receptor (beta chain) was determined in a study of blood T cells in healthy people across ages. Study observations and caveats: Researchers deemed the diversity estimates from one million T cells underestimates.

A second roughly 7 to 11 cycle PCR used barcoded and J-beta primers. TCRdb itself ran the 5' RACE reads through MiXCR, one entry per CDR3 protein. The profile covers 1.6 million or so distinct CDR3 sequences, with about 31% appearing a single time and around 10% taken by the ten largest. In regard to this clonotype: The antigen is undetermined.

Germline lookup yields CDR1 SGDLS and CDR2 YYNGEE. The CDR3 consists of 11 residues. V was shortened by 5 bases and J by 3 bases, with 6 bases between the two germline ends. The chain links TRBV9 to TRBJ2-7; D ambiguous. This clonotype was obtained from a woman aged 25 to 39 in good health. Sequencing was done on a sample of blood. The CDR3 spells CASRQIYEQYF. The CDR3 bases are TGTGCCAGCAGACAAATCTACGAGCAGTACTTC.